The 20 T cell receptor beta chains presented below share a single source sample, sequenced in a study of blood T cell repertoires in COVID-19. Profiled with immunoSEQ multiplex PCR; TCRdb holds only in-frame clones, not every one. The data show roughly 180,000 clones, more than 80% seen once. Sequences were obtained from PBMCs or T cells enriched from blood (not recorded which). These receptors originate from a man between 35 and 55 years old who had recovered from COVID-19.

V is TRBV24-1 and J is TRBJ2-3; 9 nucleotides align to TRBD1. Germline lookup yields CDR1 KGHDR and CDR2 SFDVKD. This CDR3 region has 17 residues. With 3 bases clipped from V and 0 bases from J, the junction kept 6 bases outside the gene matches. The CDR3 reads CATSDPTGGFSTDTQYF. The CDR3 DNA is TGTGCCACCAGTGATCCAACAGGGGGCTTCAGCACAGATACGCAGTATTTT.

The rearrangement links TRBV12-1 to TRBJ1-1. TRBV12-1 is noted as a pseudogene. This CDR3 spans 14 amino acids. CDR3 bases: TGTGCCAGCACCGCCCAACGAGGGTTTACTGAAGCTTTCTTT. It encodes CASTAQRGFTEAFF.

The rearrangement uses TRBV5-1 and TRBJ2-5; 7 bases fit TRBD1. The CDR3 extends over 14 amino acids. The ends lost 3 bases at V and 0 bases at J; junction bases unmatched: 2. The germline CDR1 and CDR2 sequences are SGHRS and YFSETQ. CDR3 DNA: TGCGCCAGCAGCTACACAGGGGACCAAGAGACCCAGTACTTC. It codes for CASSYTGDQETQYF. Using reference TRBV5-1 and TRBJ2-5 for the parts outside the CDR3, the full variable domain is KAGVTQTPRYLIKTRGQQVTLSCSPISGHRSVSWYQQTPGQGLQFLFEYFSETQRNKGNFPGRFSGRQFSNSRSEMNVSTLELGDSALYLCASSYTGDQETQYFGPGTRLLVL.

This sequence joins TRBV15 and TRBJ2-7; 9 bases are shared with TRBD2. V was clipped by 5 bases and J by 5 bases; unmatched bases: 13. Germline lookup yields CDR1 LNHNV and CDR2 YYDKDF (reference sequence). The CDR3 covers 16 residues. This chain's CDR3 is CATSAQPGGLAHEQYF. The CDR3 DNA reads TGTGCCACCAGCGCCCAACCGGGGGGACTAGCCCACGAGCAGTACTTC.

Only a few counts were recorded for this clone. The chain carries TRBV12-3 or TRBV12-4 and TRBJ2-1; D ambiguous. V was clipped by 3 bases and J by 4 bases, with 7 bases between them. This CDR3 spans 13 amino acids. CDR3 amino acids: CASSFFRYNEQFF. For the CDR3, the DNA is TGTGCCAGCAGTTTTTTCCGTTACAATGAGCAGTTCTTC.

This clone has only a few counts. This CDR3 reads CASSQGPLDRGEKLFF. CDR3 in DNA: TGCGCCAGCAGCCAAGGTCCGCTGGACAGGGGTGAAAAACTGTTTTTT. V is TRBV4-1 and J is TRBJ1-4; 9 bases map to TRBD1. V trimming: 1 base; J trimming: 7 bases; junction bases outside the gene matches: 7. The CDR3 contains 16 residues. Per the germline V gene, CDR1 is MGHRA and CDR2 is YSYEKL.

V and J are TRBV27 and TRBJ2-1; D ambiguous. CDR3 length: 11 residues. Germline lookup yields CDR1 MNHEY and CDR2 SMNVEV (reference sequence). Trimming cost V 5 bases and J 5 bases, with 4 bases left between them. Here the CDR3 DNA reads TGTGCCAGCAGTCATGACAATGAGCAGTTCTTC. Amino acid sequence: CASSHDNEQFF.

The chain employs TRBV4-1 and TRBJ1-4, with D perhaps matching TRBD1 (6 bases). This CDR3 spans 15 amino acids. CDR1 MGHRA and CDR2 YSYEKL come from the germline V gene. Trimming left V 5 bases short and J 4 bases short, with 14 bases between. The CDR3 sequence: CASSVQQGNNEKLFF. The CDR3 DNA reads TGCGCCAGCAGCGTCCAACAGGGCAATAATGAAAAACTGTTTTTT.

This clone showed up just once. The chain uses TRBV7-9 and TRBJ2-5, with D unresolved. V was clipped by 1 base and J by 5 bases, with 5 bases between them. Germline-derived CDR1 and CDR2 are SEHNR and FQNEAQ (reference sequence). CDR3 length: 12 amino acids. The CDR3 region is CASSLDRETQYF. CDR3 nucleotides: TGTGCCAGCAGCTTAGATCGGGAGACCCAGTACTTC.

V and J are TRBV19 and TRBJ2-3; D unclear. The CDR3 loop spans 13 amino acids. Trimming took 3 bases from V and 4 from J, leaving 8 bases between them. Germline lookup yields CDR1 LNHDA and CDR2 SQIVND (reference sequence). CDR3 residues: CASSISDSDTQYF. The CDR3 nucleotides read TGTGCCAGTAGTATTTCAGACTCAGATACGCAGTATTTT.

The chain recombines TRBV5-6 with TRBJ2-7; 7 nucleotides match TRBD1. The germline CDR1 and CDR2 sequences are SGHDT and YYEEEE. The CDR3 runs to 13 residues. J gave up 3 bases and V 4 bases, and 4 bases lay outside the gene matches. CDR3 DNA sequence: TGTGCCAGCAGCAAGACAGGGATCTACGAGCAGTACTTC. It specifies CASSKTGIYEQYF.

The genes are TRBV7-3 and TRBJ2-1; 8 bases map to TRBD2. V trimming: 5 bases; J trimming: 3 bases; junction bases outside the gene matches: 6. The CDR3 runs 15 residues. From germline, CDR1 is SGHTA and CDR2 FQGTGA. CDR3 nucleotides: TGTGCCAGCAGCCCAACTAGCGGACTCTACAATGAGCAGTTCTTC. As protein: CASSPTSGLYNEQFF.

This clone was counted at least ten times. This chain joins TRBV29-1 and TRBJ2-7; D not resolved. The germline CDR1 and CDR2 sequences are SQVTM and ANQGSEA. The germline V and J ends were trimmed by 6 bases and 4 bases, with 16 bases remaining between them. The CDR3 is 13 residues long. The CDR3 nucleotides read TGCAGCGTACAAGTCTTTGCCCAGTACGAGCAGTACTTC. It specifies CSVQVFAQYEQYF.

V gene TRBV25-1 combines with J gene TRBJ2-1; 11 bases agree with TRBD2. The V gene end was trimmed by 7 bases and the J gene end by 3 bases; junction bases not matched to a gene: 5. Germline-derived CDR1 and CDR2 are MGHDK and SYGVNS. The CDR3 runs to 15 residues. CDR3: CASTLTSGDYNEQFF. DNA of the CDR3: TGTGCCAGCACCCTGACTAGCGGGGACTACAATGAGCAGTTCTTC.

This clone has just a few counts. The CDR3, as DNA: TGTGCCAGCAGACAGGGAATCTCTGGAAACACCATATATTTT. Translated, it gives CASRQGISGNTIYF. The chain couples TRBV18 to TRBJ1-3; 7 positions agree with TRBD1. CDR3 length: 14 amino acids. Germline loops: CDR1 KGHSH, CDR2 LQKENI. J was trimmed by 0 bases and V by 8 bases; bases with no gene match: 4.

The rearrangement joins TRBV2 to TRBJ1-5, with D perhaps matching TRBD1 (6 bases). V lost 4 bases to trimming and J lost 1 base, with 14 bases between them. From germline, CDR1 is SNHLY and CDR2 FYNNEI. This CDR3 contains 16 residues. CDR3 coding DNA: TGTGCCAGCAGTGGGGGTATGGGGGCGAGCAATCAGCCCCAGCATTTT. It encodes CASSGGMGASNQPQHF.

This clone was detected once. The chain couples TRBV6-5 to TRBJ2-7, with 12 bases aligning to TRBD2. The CDR3 is made up of 15 amino acids. Germline V gene lookup returns CDR1 MNHEY and CDR2 SVGAGI. V lost 7 bases, J lost 1 base, and 5 bases stayed unmatched. The CDR3 loop is CASTIGTSGSYEQYF. In DNA form, the CDR3 reads TGTGCCAGCACGATTGGGACTAGCGGGTCCTACGAGCAGTACTTC.

The chain uses TRBV30 and TRBJ1-2; tentatively, D is TRBD1 (6 bases). Looked up from germline, CDR1 is GTSNPN and CDR2 is SVGIG (reference sequence). V gave up 0 bases and J gave up 1 base, with 9 bases separating them. There are 14 residues in the CDR3. The CDR3 DNA reads as TGTGCCTGGAGTGTACCGGGACATAACTATGGCTACACCTTC. It codes for CAWSVPGHNYGYTF.

The chain links TRBV11-2 to TRBJ2-3; 8 positions agree with TRBD1. V lost 4 bases and J lost 2; bases outside the gene matches: 8. Germline CDR1 is SGHAT and CDR2 is FQNNGV. This CDR3 has 16 amino acids. DNA of the CDR3: TGTGCCAGCAGCTCCCCCTGGACAGGGAACACAGATACGCAGTATTTT. Its translation: CASSSPWTGNTDTQYF.

The CDR3 spells CASSLVGSAEAFF. CDR3 nucleotide sequence: TGTGCCAGCAGTTTAGTAGGGAGCGCTGAAGCTTTCTTT. The genes are TRBV12-3 or TRBV12-4 and TRBJ1-1; no reliable D call. V was clipped by 1 base and J by 6 bases, with 9 bases between them. The CDR3 covers 13 residues.